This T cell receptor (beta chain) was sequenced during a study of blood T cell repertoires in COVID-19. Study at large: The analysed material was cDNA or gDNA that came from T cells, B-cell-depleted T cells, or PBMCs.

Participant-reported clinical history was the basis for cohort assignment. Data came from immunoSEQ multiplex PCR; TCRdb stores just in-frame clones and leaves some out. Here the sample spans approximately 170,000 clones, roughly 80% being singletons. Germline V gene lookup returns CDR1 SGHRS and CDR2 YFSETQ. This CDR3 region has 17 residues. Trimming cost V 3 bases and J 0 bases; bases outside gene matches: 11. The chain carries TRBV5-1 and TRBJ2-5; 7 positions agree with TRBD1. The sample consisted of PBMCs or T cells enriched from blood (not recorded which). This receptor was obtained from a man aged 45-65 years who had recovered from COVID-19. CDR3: CASSSGGAGGHQETQYF. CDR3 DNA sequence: TGCGCCAGCAGCTCAGGTGGGGCAGGGGGACACCAAGAGACCCAGTACTTC.